This passage covers 13 T cell receptor beta chains from one sample sequenced in a study of T cell clonality in common variable immunodeficiency. The assay was immunoSEQ multiplex PCR, and TCRdb's table has in-frame clones only and misses some. The data show tens of thousands of clones, with none appearing a single time. Input material: peripheral blood mononuclear cells. The source is a person aged 18 to 75 in good health.

At least ten counts were recorded for this clone. The missing CDR3 end, 3 residues past where the read stops, is filled in from the germline J gene. The chain has TRBV11-3 and TRBJ2-3; tentative D call: TRBD2 (8 bases). CDR3 length equals 15 residues. V was pared by 4 bases and J by 4 bases, with 15 bases between. Germline V lookup: CDR1 SGHNT, CDR2 YENEEA. The CDR3 is CASSSGGGVADTQYF. Partial CDR3 DNA: TGTGCCAGCAGCTCGGGAGGGGGCGTCGCAGATACG. Filled out from reference TRBV11-3 and TRBJ2-3, the complete variable domain reads EAGVVQSPRYKIIEKKQPVAFWCNPISGHNTLYWYLQNLGQGPELLIRYENEEAVDDSQLPKDRFSAERLKGVDSTLKIQPAELGDSAVYLCASSSGGGVADTQYFGPGTRLTVL.

This clone has a count of ten or more. The read gets to within 3 residues of the CDR3 end, and the germline J gene fills in the rest. This chain connects TRBV10-3 to TRBJ2-1; D is unresolved. Deletions cut 2 bases from V and 9 bases from J, with 8 bases between. In germline, CDR1 is ENHRY, CDR2 SYGVKD. The CDR3 runs to 12 residues. CDR3 amino acids: CAISEDNGEQFF. The sequenced CDR3 bases are TGTGCCATCAGTGAGGACAATGGTGAG.

This clone has at least ten counts. Coverage ceases 3 residues before the CDR3 finishes, and the germline J gene fills in the end. The chain has TRBV19 and TRBJ2-4; TRBD1 aligns across 10 bases. There are 13 residues in the CDR3. The germline V gene encodes CDR1 LNHDA and CDR2 SQIVND (reference sequence). Trimming cost V 5 bases and J 9 bases; bases outside gene matches: 4. The CDR3 DNA, read in part, is TGTGCCAGTAGTTCGGGACAGGGGCTCATT. The encoded protein is CASSSGQGLI. From start to end, the CDR3 is CASSSGQGLIQYF.

The table lists this clone with many counts. The DNA ends 3 residues before the CDR3 does, and the rest of the CDR3 is filled in from the germline J gene. This sequence joins TRBV28 and TRBJ2-1; 10 bases align to TRBD2. V shed 4 bases, J shed 0 bases, and the junction held 12 bases outside the gene matches. This CDR3 is 19 amino acids long. Germline V gene sequence: CDR1 MDHEN, CDR2 SYDVKM. The CDR3 bases that were read are TGTGCCAGCAGTTACCCGTGGCTAGCGGGAGTAGACTCCTACAATGAG. Its protein is CASSYPWLAGVDSYNE. The whole CDR3 sequence is CASSYPWLAGVDSYNEQFF.

In this sample, this clone turned up many times. The missing CDR3 end, 3 residues past where the read stops, is filled in from the germline J gene. The chain links TRBV7-3 to TRBJ1-1; D gene unclear. The CDR3 contains 13 residues. Trimming took 3 bases from V and 1 from J, leaving 6 bases between them. CDR1 SGHTA and CDR2 FQGTGA come from the germline V gene. CDR3 residues: CASSFPGNTEAFF. The DNA read from the CDR3 is TGTGCCAGCAGCTTCCCAGGGAACACTGAA.

This clone has ten or more counts. The read ends 3 residues before the CDR3 terminus; that terminus is restored from the germline J gene. The chain joins TRBV7-9 to TRBJ1-2; 8 bases map to TRBD1. Per germline, CDR1 SEHNR and CDR2 FQNEAQ (reference sequence). The CDR3 runs to 15 residues. V lost 10 bases to trimming and J lost 7 bases; unmatched junction nucleotides: 17. The CDR3 reads CATSTYPDRDGGYTF. CDR3 DNA, as far as it was read: TGTGCCACCTCAACTTACCCGGACAGGGATGGTGGC.

This clone has a count of ten or more. The sequence runs out 3 residues before the end of the CDR3; the remainder is reconstructed from the germline J gene. This specimen includes other DNA sequences encoding the same CDR3. This chain connects TRBV20-1 to TRBJ2-7; 9 positions agree with TRBD2. Per the germline V gene, CDR1 is DFQATT and CDR2 is SNEGSKA (reference sequence). This CDR3 region has 15 residues. V dropped 3 bases and J dropped 1; count of bases not matched to a gene: 7. CDR3 DNA, as far as it was read: TGCAGTGCTAGGGAGGGTGCGGGAGGGTCCTACGAG. It specifies CSAREGAGGSYE. The CDR3 as a whole reads CSAREGAGGSYEQYF.

This clone has at least ten counts. The covered CDR3 bases are TGTGCCAGCAGTTTAGCGCTAGCGATCTACGAG. It is translated as CASSLALAIYE. The CDR3 reads in full as CASSLALAIYEQYF. The chain uses TRBV12-3 or TRBV12-4 and TRBJ2-7; the D gene is possibly TRBD2 (6 bases). The read gets to within 3 residues of the CDR3 end, and the germline J gene fills in the rest. Trimming removed 0 bases at V and 3 bases at J, with 9 bases between. There are 14 residues in the CDR3.

This clone was recorded at least ten times. The CDR3 end lies 3 residues beyond the end of the read and is filled in from the germline J gene. The chain links TRBV5-6 to TRBJ1-3; 8 bases map to TRBD1. The CDR3 consists of 14 residues. Germline V CDR1 and CDR2: SGHDT, YYEEEE. With V trimmed by 0 bases and J by 4 bases, 0 bases remained unmatched. The CDR3 here is CASSLAGGGNTIYF. CDR3 bases read: TGTGCCAGCAGCTTGGCAGGGGGCGGAAACACC.

This clone was seen repeatedly, ten times or more. The read terminates 3 residues before the CDR3 end, so the remaining end is supplied by the germline J gene. This sequence joins TRBV19 and TRBJ2-5, with 13 nucleotides matching TRBD2. CDR3 length: 15 amino acids. Looked up from germline, CDR1 is LNHDA and CDR2 is SQIVND (reference sequence). Losses at the gene ends were 6 bases for V and 5 bases for J; bases not matched to a gene: 6. Here the CDR3 reads CASSNGLAGDETQYF. The CDR3 DNA, read in part, is TGTGCCAGTAGCAACGGACTAGCGGGAGATGAGACC.

At least ten counts were recorded for this clone. The read terminates 3 residues before the CDR3 end, so the remaining end is supplied by the germline J gene. This chain uses TRBV7-8 with TRBJ2-1, with 13 bases fitting TRBD2. Germline V gene sequence: CDR1 SGHVS, CDR2 FQNEAQ. V dropped 2 bases and J dropped 8; count of bases not matched to a gene: 3. This CDR3 region has 15 residues. The CDR3 is CASSLRLAGGYEQFF. The part of the CDR3 DNA that was read is TGTGCCAGCAGCTTAAGACTAGCGGGAGGATATGAG.

This clone was seen many times. The read terminates 3 residues before the CDR3 end, so the remaining end is supplied by the germline J gene. This chain uses TRBV7-2 with TRBJ2-7; perhaps TRBD1 as D (6 bases). The CDR3 runs to 14 residues. Looked up from germline, CDR1 is SGHTA and CDR2 is FQGNSA. The V end was cut by 1 base, the J end by 3 bases, with 10 bases between. Partial CDR3 DNA: TGTGCCAGCAGCTTAGTACAGGGTAACTACGAG. Its translation is CASSLVQGNYE. In full, the CDR3 reads CASSLVQGNYEQYF.

This clone was seen repeatedly, ten times or more. The DNA ends 3 residues before the CDR3 does, and the rest of the CDR3 is filled in from the germline J gene. V is TRBV5-1 and J is TRBJ2-7, with 7 bases identical to TRBD1. There are 14 residues in the CDR3. Germline V lookup: CDR1 SGHRS, CDR2 YFSETQ. With 7 bases clipped from V and 0 bases from J, the junction kept 7 bases outside the gene matches. Here the CDR3 reads CASGRDSASYEQYF. CDR3 DNA (partial): TGCGCCAGCGGACGGGACAGCGCCTCCTACGAG.